The clone carrying this T cell receptor (beta chain) was seen at least ten times. Its antigen is currently unknown. Time point here: patch test 1, 2 weeks after DPC sensitization. Indicated treatment: therapeutic diphenylcyclopropenone sensitization with weekly scalp DPC. Ahead of each patch test application, blood was drawn. TCRdb reanalysed the RACE reads using MiXCR and keeps one entry per CDR3 protein. This sample yields 380,000 or so distinct CDR3 sequences, of which nearly 5% are seen a single time; under 3% belongs to the top ten. This sample is part of a study of human T cells and chemical hapten exposure. Overall study: Across the whole study, which lasted 20 to 30 weeks, patients were given diphenylcyclopropenone on the scalp once a week.

From germline, CDR1 is SGHTA and CDR2 FQGTGA. This CDR3 has 16 residues. Trimming at V came to 4 bases and at J to 5 bases, leaving 5 bases not matched to a gene. Whole-study findings and limits: PT1 expanded TCR counts and patch test score were linked, and their correlation was positive. The study found expanded TCRs formed significantly more large CDR3 similarity clusters than controls.

The sample consisted of whole blood, taken in connection with sensitization to the hapten diphenylcyclopropenone (DPC). The sequence was collected from a woman in her forties or fifties with alopecia areata. Some clones in this sample may be carry-over from other donors' samples. J is TRBJ1-6 and V is TRBV7-3; 10 bases line up with TRBD1. In DNA, the CDR3 is TGTGCCAGCAGCTCGTCGGGACAGGGGAATAATTCACCCCTCCACTTT. Protein: CASSSSGQGNNSPLHF.